Below are 28 T cell receptor beta chains sequenced from a single sample in a study of blood T cell repertoires in COVID-19. Method: immunoSEQ multiplex PCR; TCRdb's copy keeps in-frame clones and lacks some. The table records 350,000 to 450,000 clones, around 90% of them present only once. The sequencing sample was made of peripheral blood. Receptor source: a man aged 35 to 55 with acute or convalescent COVID-19.

V usage is TRBV29-1 and J usage is TRBJ2-5, with 7 nucleotides matching TRBD1. Per germline, CDR1 SQVTM and CDR2 ANQGSEA. V lost 4 bases, J lost 3 bases, and 5 bases stayed unmatched. The CDR3 is 13 amino acids. The CDR3 bases are TGCAGCGTTGCCCAGACAGGGAAAGAGACCCAGTACTTC. Translated, it gives CSVAQTGKETQYF.

The chain links TRBV19 to TRBJ1-1; TRBD1 aligns across 10 bases. V shed 1 base and J 1 base; nucleotides not matched to a gene: 0. Germline V lookup: CDR1 LNHDA, CDR2 SQIVND (reference sequence). This CDR3 has 15 residues. CDR3 loop: CASSIGQGANTEAFF. The CDR3 DNA sequence: TGTGCCAGTAGTATAGGACAGGGGGCGAACACTGAAGCTTTCTTT.

V gene TRBV27 combines with J gene TRBJ2-2; 10 bases fit TRBD2. CDR1 and CDR2 (germline): MNHEY, SMNVEV (reference sequence). The CDR3 consists of 16 residues. J gave up 7 bases and V 4 bases, and 9 bases lay outside the gene matches. The CDR3 reads CASSSLSGGTGGELFF. In DNA, the CDR3 is TGTGCCAGCAGTTCTCTTAGCGGGGGGACCGGCGGGGAGCTGTTTTTT.

This rearrangement joins TRBV30 to TRBJ1-5; 8 bases map to TRBD1. The CDR3 loop spans 14 amino acids. CDR1 GTSNPN and CDR2 SVGIG come from the germline V gene (reference sequence). V shed 2 bases and J 6 bases; nucleotides not matched to a gene: 6. In nucleotides, the CDR3 is TGTGCCTGGAGTCCGGGACAGGCGGGTCAGCCCCAGCATTTT. Translated: CAWSPGQAGQPQHF.

The chain has TRBV27 and TRBJ2-1; the match to TRBD1 covers 7 bases. The CDR3 loop spans 15 amino acids. Germline-derived CDR1 and CDR2 are MNHEY and SMNVEV (reference sequence). The V segment lost 6 bases and the J segment 10 bases; nucleotides outside the gene matches: 15. The CDR3 DNA is TGTGCCAGCAGCCCACGGGACAGAACTCAATGGGAGCAGTTCTTC. It is translated as CASSPRDRTQWEQFF.

This chain connects TRBV19 to TRBJ1-1; TRBD1 matches 7 bases. The CDR3 extends over 12 amino acids. The trim removed 6 bases at V and 5 bases at J, leaving 3 bases unmatched. Per germline, CDR1 LNHDA and CDR2 SQIVND (reference sequence). Written as DNA, the CDR3 is TGTGCCAGTAGCATCAGGGGGACTGAAGCTTTCTTT. Protein: CASSIRGTEAFF.

The chain is built from TRBV27 and TRBJ1-1, with a tentative D call TRBD1 (6 bases). With 0 bases removed from V and 5 bases from J, the gap between germline ends came to 13 bases. Germline V CDR1 and CDR2: MNHEY, SMNVEV (reference sequence). The CDR3 is 15 residues long. The CDR3 DNA reads TGTGCCAGCAGTTTATCTCCCGGGGGGGCAACTGAAGCTTTCTTT. The encoded protein is CASSLSPGGATEAFF.

The chain employs TRBV2 and TRBJ2-5, with D possibly matching TRBD2 (6 bases). Trimming took off 0 bases at V and 5 bases at J, with 10 bases between the two ends. This CDR3 spans 14 amino acids. Per germline, CDR1 SNHLY and CDR2 FYNNEI. CDR3 amino acids: CASSEAIGGETQYF. For the CDR3, the DNA is TGTGCCAGCAGTGAAGCTATTGGGGGGGAGACCCAGTACTTC.

As to this clone: One end of the junction is discordant with germline, which a read error may explain. This CDR3 is also generated by other DNA sequences in the sample. The chain couples TRBV7-9 to TRBJ1-1, with 7 bases that match TRBD1. The CDR3 totals 18 residues. Germline V gene data show CDR1 as SEHNR and CDR2 as FQNEAQ (reference sequence). CDR3 protein: CASSTDGQGVYLNTEAFF. The CDR3 nucleotides read TGTGCCAGCAGCACCGATGGCCAGGGGGTATACTTGAACACCGAAGCTTTCTTT.

V gene TRBV4-2 combines with J gene TRBJ2-1, with TRBD1 matching 7 bases. From germline, CDR1 is LGHNA and CDR2 YNFKEQ. J lost 4 bases, V lost 1 base, and 13 bases had no gene match. CDR3 length: 18 amino acids. CDR3 amino acids: CASSQAQPTGLFYNEQFF. For the CDR3, the DNA is TGTGCCAGCAGCCAAGCTCAACCGACAGGGCTTTTTTACAATGAGCAGTTCTTC.

This clone occurred once. V usage is TRBV7-3 and J usage is TRBJ1-1; the D is unclear. The V and J ends lost 0 bases and 8 bases respectively, with 7 bases between them. The germline CDR1 and CDR2 sequences are SGHTA and FQGTGA. This CDR3 has 12 amino acids. The CDR3 DNA reads as TGTGCCAGCAGCTTAACACGAGGCGAAGCTTTCTTT. It is translated as CASSLTRGEAFF.

The chain combines TRBV30 with TRBJ2-5; the match to TRBD1 covers 7 bases. The CDR3 spans 12 residues. Germline values: CDR1 GTSNPN, CDR2 SVGIG (reference sequence). With 7 bases clipped from V and 2 bases from J, the junction kept 4 bases outside the gene matches. Written as DNA, the CDR3 is TGTGCCTCGGGACAGTATCAAGAGACCCAGTACTTC. This gives the protein CASGQYQETQYF.

The chain couples TRBV9 to TRBJ2-3; D remains ambiguous. Per germline, CDR1 SGDLS and CDR2 YYNGEE. The length of the CDR3 is 12 residues. The V gene lost 4 bases and the J gene lost 4 bases, with 7 bases spanning the gap. The CDR3 DNA sequence: TGTGCCAGCAGCCCTTCAGCAGATACGCAGTATTTT. Protein: CASSPSADTQYF. The entire variable domain, with the rest obtained from reference TRBV9 and TRBJ2-3, is as follows: DSGVTQTPKHLITATGQRVTLRCSPRSGDLSVYWYQQSLDQGLQFLIQYYNGEERAKGNILERFSAQQFPDLHSELNLSSLELGDSALYFCASSPSADTQYFGPGTRLTVL.

This clone showed up just a few times. This chain joins TRBV3-1 (or the pseudogene TRBV3-2) and TRBJ1-2, with 9 bases fitting TRBD1. Trimming took 5 bases from V and 4 from J; bases not matched to a gene: 14. This CDR3 is 17 amino acids long. The germline CDR1 and CDR2 sequences are LGHDT and YNNKEL (reference sequence). The CDR3 reads CASSIRGQGVRGYGYTF. CDR3 sequence (DNA): TGTGCCAGCAGCATTCGGGGACAGGGCGTCCGTGGCTATGGCTACACCTTC.

J is TRBJ2-5 and V is TRBV28, with a weak D call TRBD2 (5 bases). The CDR3 extends over 14 amino acids. The V gene lost 2 bases and the J gene lost 5 bases, with 12 bases spanning the gap. Germline CDR1 is MDHEN and CDR2 is SYDVKM. The CDR3 DNA is TGTGCCAGCAGTTTACGGACTGCTCTCGAGACCCAGTACTTC. It specifies CASSLRTALETQYF.

This rearrangement joins TRBV6-5 to TRBJ1-5; no definite D call. From germline, CDR1 is MNHEY and CDR2 SVGAGI. The CDR3 consists of 14 residues. This CDR3 is CATLAGAYNQPQHF. In DNA form, the CDR3 reads TGTGCAACCCTCGCCGGAGCCTACAATCAGCCCCAGCATTTT.

The V call is TRBV6-5, the J call TRBJ2-7, with 12 bases identical to TRBD2. Germline-derived CDR1 and CDR2 are MNHEY and SVGAGI. Germline trimming cut 10 bases from V and 2 bases from J; bases unmatched to any gene: 9. This CDR3 region has 15 residues. CDR3: CATGRTSGAPYEQYF. The CDR3, as DNA: TGTGCCACCGGGAGGACTAGCGGGGCCCCCTACGAGCAGTACTTC.

V and J are TRBV3-1 (or the pseudogene TRBV3-2) and TRBJ1-2, with D unclear. The CDR3 extends over 14 amino acids. The V end was cut by 1 base, the J end by 2 bases, with 8 bases between. Germline CDR1 and CDR2: LGHDT and YNNKEL (reference sequence). Here the CDR3 DNA reads TGTGCCAGCAGCCAAGGGTTACAGAACTATGGCTACACCTTC. Amino acid sequence: CASSQGLQNYGYTF.

The rearrangement uses TRBV7-9 and TRBJ1-1, with D unclear. V was shortened by 2 bases and J by 1 base, with 5 bases between the two germline ends. In germline, CDR1 is SEHNR, CDR2 FQNEAQ (reference sequence). The length of the CDR3 is 13 residues. The CDR3 DNA sequence: TGTGCCAGCAGCTTATCCCAGAACACTGAAGCTTTCTTT. Translated, it gives CASSLSQNTEAFF.

The gene calls are TRBV15 and TRBJ1-4; no firm D call. In germline, CDR1 is LNHNV, CDR2 YYDKDF (reference sequence). V dropped 5 bases and J dropped 2 bases, with 6 bases sitting between them. This CDR3 has 13 residues. In DNA, the CDR3 is TGTGCCACCAGCGAAGAGACTAATGAAAAACTGTTTTTT. Its protein product is CATSEETNEKLFF.

V and J are TRBV20-1 and TRBJ1-5; tentatively, D is TRBD1 (6 bases). The CDR3 totals 16 residues. The germline V and J ends were trimmed by 5 bases and 4 bases, with 21 bases remaining between them. CDR1 DFQATT and CDR2 SNEGSKA come from the germline V gene (reference sequence). CDR3 DNA: TGCAGTGCTCGTGGAGGACAGTTCTTTGAAAATCAGCCCCAGCATTTT. Protein product: CSARGGQFFENQPQHF.

The chain is built from TRBV7-3 and TRBJ2-3, with TRBD2 matching 12 bases. CDR1 and CDR2 from the germline V gene are SGHTA and FQGTGA. Trimming took 1 base from V and 2 from J; bases not matched to a gene: 4. The length of the CDR3 is 17 residues. CDR3 DNA: TGTGCCAGCAGCTTAAGTCTAGCGGGGGGGTACACAGATACGCAGTATTTT. Its protein is CASSLSLAGGYTDTQYF.

This CDR3 reads CASSRTPGSYNSPLHF. For the CDR3, the DNA is TGTGCCAGCAGCCGCACCCCGGGGTCCTATAATTCACCCCTCCACTTT. The gene calls are TRBV4-2 and TRBJ1-6; no clear D. The length of the CDR3 is 16 residues. Germline loops: CDR1 LGHNA, CDR2 YNFKEQ. Trimming took off 4 bases at V and 1 base at J, with 11 bases between the two ends.

The V gene is TRBV27, the J gene TRBJ1-2; TRBD1 matches 9 bases. V lost 2 bases, J lost 3 bases, and 4 bases stayed unmatched. This CDR3 region has 15 residues. Germline V lookup: CDR1 MNHEY, CDR2 SMNVEV (reference sequence). CDR3 amino acids: CASSLTGQGDYGYTF. DNA for the CDR3: TGTGCCAGCAGTTTAACGGGACAGGGTGACTATGGCTACACCTTC.

As concerns this clone: The identical CDR3 is also encoded by other nucleotide sequences in the sample. V usage is TRBV6-5 and J usage is TRBJ2-6; tentative D call: TRBD2 (6 bases). Germline V lookup: CDR1 MNHEY, CDR2 SVGAGI. This CDR3 contains 15 residues. V lost 2 bases, J lost 4 bases, and 9 bases lay in between. The CDR3 sequence: CASSYRGSGANVLTF. Written as DNA, the CDR3 is TGTGCCAGCAGTTACCGGGGGTCCGGGGCCAACGTCCTGACTTTC.

This clone was found a few times. V is TRBV4-2 and J is TRBJ2-2; TRBD1 aligns across 7 bases. Losses at the gene ends were 5 bases for V and 4 bases for J; bases not matched to a gene: 10. The CDR3 spans 16 residues. CDR1 LGHNA and CDR2 YNFKEQ come from the germline V gene. The CDR3 region has the DNA TGTGCCAGCAGCAGGGGGACCGGGACAGCCACCGGGGAGCTGTTTTTT. Amino acids: CASSRGTGTATGELFF.

The chain employs TRBV6-5 and TRBJ2-3; 14 bases are shared with TRBD2. Germline V lookup: CDR1 MNHEY, CDR2 SVGAGI. This CDR3 has 15 amino acids. V trimming: 8 bases; J trimming: 6 bases; junction bases outside the gene matches: 7. CDR3 nucleotide sequence: TGTGCCAGCCTCTGGACTAGCGGGAGGCGGGATACGCAGTATTTT. The encoded protein is CASLWTSGRRDTQYF.

Points on this clone: Additional DNA sequences in this sample encode the identical CDR3. This chain connects TRBV18 to TRBJ2-2, with 8 positions matching TRBD1. Unmatched junction bases numbered 2, after V lost 3 bases and J lost 2 bases. CDR1 KGHSH and CDR2 LQKENI come from the germline V gene. CDR3 length: 15 amino acids. The CDR3 spells CASSPGTGNTGELFF. CDR3 nucleotide sequence: TGTGCCAGCTCACCTGGGACAGGAAACACCGGGGAGCTGTTTTTT.